Below, one T cell receptor beta chain is given with its context. What it recognizes is unknown. The sample is drawn from a study of cytomegalovirus exposure and HLA in healthy donors. Researchers ran the PCR with 60 Vbeta and 13 Jbeta primers. As originally analysed: The count from a later analysis was 70 million to 85 million unique TCR beta chains, some 10 million of them shared. The table came from immunoSEQ multiplex PCR; TCRdb's copy has only in-frame clones and leaves some out. V and J calls and clone size follow that table, whereas D and trimming were derived from the DNA. The repertoire table contains approximately 37,000 clones. Study results and caveats: Rates of TCR association differed by HLA locus in a later analysis, with DRB1 highest and HLA-C lowest. Analysis was carried out at a later point, and it linked a missense DCLRE1C variant to TCR beta V- and J-gene trimming. Further analysis was carried out later, and it showed several of the most significant clusters appearing linked to common viral pathogens.

The junction had 15 bases not matched to a gene; V was cut back by 0 bases and J by 3 bases. The CDR3 has 19 amino acids. Germline V gene data show CDR1 as SGHAT and CDR2 as FQNNGV. The J gene is TRBJ2-7, the V gene TRBV11-2; 9 positions agree with TRBD1. Sequencing used PBMCs. The sequence derives from a man between 35 and 55 years old in good health and CMV-seropositive. CDR3 protein: CASSLEWTGASTANYEQYF. CDR3 nucleotide sequence: TGTGCCAGCAGCTTAGAATGGACAGGGGCGTCGACTGCAAACTACGAGCAGTACTTC. Filled out from reference TRBV11-2 and TRBJ2-7, the complete variable domain reads EAGVAQSPRYKIIEKRQSVAFWCNPISGHATLYWYQQILGQGPKLLIQFQNNGVVDDSQLPKDRFSAERLKGVDSTLKIQPAKLEDSAVYLCASSLEWTGASTANYEQYFGPGTRLTVT.